This T cell receptor (beta chain) was captured by sequencing in a study of CD8+ T cells in alopecia areata. Whole-study context: Dosing with tofacitinib proceeded for 6 to 18 months, followed by 6 months off drug.

The CDR3 is 13 residues long. The trim removed 2 bases at V and 5 bases at J, leaving 2 bases unmatched. The germline V gene encodes CDR1 SGHDT and CDR2 YYEEEE. The treatment here: oral pan-JAK inhibitor, 5-10 mg twice daily. Isolated RNA was reverse transcribed into cDNA used as the sequencing template. Measured with immunoSEQ multiplex PCR; TCRdb has only the in-frame clones, and not every one. The sample lists approximately 150,000 clones, around three fifths occurring once. The material sequenced was CD4+ T cells sorted from blood, taken at week 24, from a patient treated with tofacitinib. The chain uses TRBV5-6 and TRBJ2-7; the match to TRBD1 covers 9 bases. This receptor was identified in a human donor with alopecia areata. The CDR3 here is CASSLQGANEQYF. The CDR3 DNA reads as TGTGCCAGCAGCTTACAGGGGGCTAACGAGCAGTACTTC.